The source of this T cell receptor (beta chain) is a study of early stage breast cancer tumors. Study at large: The ER+/PR+/HER2- tumors included roughly eight ductal and four lobular carcinomas. Each sample averaged approximately 10-fold read coverage.

The study, taken as a whole, reports: Tumors had approximately 2.5-fold higher T cell density than normal breast. Commonly generated sequences made up most enriched TCRB sequences shared between patients.

The ends were cut back, 3 bases at V and 6 bases at J, with 8 bases in the middle. CDR3 length: 13 residues. Looked up from germline, CDR1 is ENHRY and CDR2 is SYGVKD. Only one count was recorded for this clone. What it recognizes is unknown. Using immunoSEQ multiplex PCR, the repertoire was profiled, and TCRdb retains in-frame clones only, with some absent. The repertoire consists of tens of thousands of clones, with about three quarters occurring once and the leading ten covering roughly 3.4%. The J gene is TRBJ2-2, the V gene TRBV10-3; D uncertain. The material sequenced was blood. This sequence was found in a person aged 40 to 50 with breast cancer. In DNA form, the CDR3 reads TGTGCCATCAGTGAACTGGAGTCCGGGGAGCTGTTTTTT. Protein product: CAISELESGELFF.